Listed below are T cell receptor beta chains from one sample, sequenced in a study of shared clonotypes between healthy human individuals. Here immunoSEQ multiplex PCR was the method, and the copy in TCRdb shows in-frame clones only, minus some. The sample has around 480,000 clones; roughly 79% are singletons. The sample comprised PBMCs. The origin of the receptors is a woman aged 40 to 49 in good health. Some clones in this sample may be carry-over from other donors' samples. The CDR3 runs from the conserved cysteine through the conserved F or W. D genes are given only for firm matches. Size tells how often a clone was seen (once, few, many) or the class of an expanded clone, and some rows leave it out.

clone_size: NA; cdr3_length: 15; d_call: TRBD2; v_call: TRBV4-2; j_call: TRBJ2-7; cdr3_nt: TGTGCCAGCAGCCAAACTAGCGGGAGGGGCTACGAGCAGTACTTC; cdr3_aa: CASSQTSGRGYEQYF
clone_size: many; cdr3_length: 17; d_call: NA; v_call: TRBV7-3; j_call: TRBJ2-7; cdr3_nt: TGTGCCAGCAGCTTAGAGGTCGGTCTTCATGTCCCCTACGAGCAGTACTTC; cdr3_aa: CASSLEVGLHVPYEQYF
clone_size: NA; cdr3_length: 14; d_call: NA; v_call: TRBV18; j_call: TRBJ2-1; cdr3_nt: TGTGCCAGCTCACCATCAGGGGGGGATAATGAGCAGTTCTTC; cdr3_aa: CASSPSGGDNEQFF
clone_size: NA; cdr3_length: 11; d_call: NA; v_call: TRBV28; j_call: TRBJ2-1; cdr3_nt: TGTGCCAGCAGAAGCCCCTATGAGCAGTTCTTC; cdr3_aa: CASRSPYEQFF
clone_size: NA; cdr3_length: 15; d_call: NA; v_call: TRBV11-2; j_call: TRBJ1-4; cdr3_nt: TGTGCCAGCAGCCCAGCTGACAGCGAAAATGAAAAACTGTTTTTT; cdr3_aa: CASSPADSENEKLFF
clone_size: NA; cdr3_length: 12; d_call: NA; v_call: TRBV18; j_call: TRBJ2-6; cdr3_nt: TGTGCCAGCTCACCCGGGGCCAACGTCCTGACTTTC; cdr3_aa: CASSPGANVLTF
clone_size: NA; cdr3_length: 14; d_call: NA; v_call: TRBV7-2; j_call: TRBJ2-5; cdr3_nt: TGTGCCAGCAGCCCCTGGAGGGGAGAAGAGACCCAGTACTTC; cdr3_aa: CASSPWRGEETQYF
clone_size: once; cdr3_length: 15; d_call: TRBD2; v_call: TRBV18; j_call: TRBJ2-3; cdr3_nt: TGTGCCAGCTCCGTGGGACTATCTGAGGCAGATACGCAGTATTTT; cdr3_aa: CASSVGLSEADTQYF
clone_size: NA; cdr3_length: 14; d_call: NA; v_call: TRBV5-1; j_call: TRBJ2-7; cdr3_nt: TGCGCCAGCAGCCCGCCGGACGGTGCCTACGAGCAGTACTTC; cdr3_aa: CASSPPDGAYEQYF
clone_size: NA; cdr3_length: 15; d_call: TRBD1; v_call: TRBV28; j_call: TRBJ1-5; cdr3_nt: TGTGCCAGCAGCCCCAGGGGGATTAGCAATCAGCCCCAGCATTTT; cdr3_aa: CASSPRGISNQPQHF
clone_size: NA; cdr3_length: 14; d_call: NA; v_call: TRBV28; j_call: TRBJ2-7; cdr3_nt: TGTGCCAGTGCTTACCGGGGCCACCCCTACGAGCAGTACTTC; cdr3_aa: CASAYRGHPYEQYF
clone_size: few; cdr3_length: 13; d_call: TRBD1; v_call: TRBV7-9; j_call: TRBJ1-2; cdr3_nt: TGTGCCAGCAGCACGACAGGGCCGTGGGGCTACACCTTC; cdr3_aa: CASSTTGPWGYTF
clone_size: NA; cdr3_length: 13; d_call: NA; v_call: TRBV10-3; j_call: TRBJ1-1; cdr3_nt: TGTGCCATCAGTGAGGGCAGTAACACTGAAGCTTTCTTT; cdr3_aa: CAISEGSNTEAFF
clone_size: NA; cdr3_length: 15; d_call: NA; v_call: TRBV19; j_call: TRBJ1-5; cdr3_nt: TGTGCCAGTAGTATATCTACAAGGGGTCGCCAGCCCCAGCATTTT; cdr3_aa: CASSISTRGRQPQHF
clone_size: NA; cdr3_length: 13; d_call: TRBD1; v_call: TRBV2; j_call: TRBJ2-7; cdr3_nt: TGTGCCAGCAGGGGGACAGGGGTCTACGAGCAGTACTTC; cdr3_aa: CASRGTGVYEQYF
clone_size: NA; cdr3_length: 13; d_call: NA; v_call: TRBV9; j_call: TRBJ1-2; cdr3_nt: TGTGCCAGCAGCGTAGAAGGGACCTATGGCTACACCTTC; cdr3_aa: CASSVEGTYGYTF
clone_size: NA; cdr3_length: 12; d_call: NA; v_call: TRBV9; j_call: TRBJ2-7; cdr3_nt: TGTGCCAGCAGCGCGCCCCGAATCGAGCAGTACTTC; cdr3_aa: CASSAPRIEQYF
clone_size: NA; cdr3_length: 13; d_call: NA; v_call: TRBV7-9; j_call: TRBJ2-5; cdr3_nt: TGTGCCAGCAGCTTAACGGGAGTGGAGACCCAGTACTTC; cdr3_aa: CASSLTGVETQYF
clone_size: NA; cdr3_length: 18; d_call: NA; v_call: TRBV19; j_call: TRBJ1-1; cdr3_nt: TGTGCCAGTAGTCCTTATCCGACAGAGACCAAGATGAACACTGAAGCTTTCTTT; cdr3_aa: CASSPYPTETKMNTEAFF
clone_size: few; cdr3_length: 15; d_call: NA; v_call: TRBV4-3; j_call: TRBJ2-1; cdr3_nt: TGCGCCAGCAGCCAAGAGGCAGCTAGCCACAATGAGCAGTTCTTC; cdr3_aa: CASSQEAASHNEQFF
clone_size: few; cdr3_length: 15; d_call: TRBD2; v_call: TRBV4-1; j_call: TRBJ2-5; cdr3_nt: TGCGCCAGCAGCCAAGGTTTAGCGGGCCAAGAGACCCAGTACTTC; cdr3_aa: CASSQGLAGQETQYF
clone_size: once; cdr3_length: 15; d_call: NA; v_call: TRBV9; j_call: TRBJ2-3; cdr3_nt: TGTGCCAGCAGCGTAGAACCCCGAGGGGCAGATACGCAGTATTTT; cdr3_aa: CASSVEPRGADTQYF
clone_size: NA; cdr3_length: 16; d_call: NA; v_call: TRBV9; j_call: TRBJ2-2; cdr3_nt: TGTGCCAGCAGCGTCGGGACTCTAATAAACACCGGGGAGCTGTTTTTT; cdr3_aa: CASSVGTLINTGELFF
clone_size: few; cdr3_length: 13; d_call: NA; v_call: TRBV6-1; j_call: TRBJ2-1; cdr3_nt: TGTGCCAGCAGTGAAGTTGTACGCTATGAGCAGTTCTTC; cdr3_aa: CASSEVVRYEQFF
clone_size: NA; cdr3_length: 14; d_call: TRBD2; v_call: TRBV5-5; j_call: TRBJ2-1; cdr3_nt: TGTGCCAGCGGTAGCCCCCGGGGGGTTTATGAGCAGTTCTTC; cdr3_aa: CASGSPRGVYEQFF
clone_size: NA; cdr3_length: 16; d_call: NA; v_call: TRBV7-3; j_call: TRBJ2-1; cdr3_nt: TGTGCCAGCAGCTTAACAGGGGGACGGTCCTACAATGAGCAGTTCTTC; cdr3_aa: CASSLTGGRSYNEQFF
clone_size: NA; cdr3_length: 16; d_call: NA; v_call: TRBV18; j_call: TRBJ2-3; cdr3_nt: TGTGCCAGCTCACCACCGTATAGCCCGCCTGGGGATACGCAGTATTTT; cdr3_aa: CASSPPYSPPGDTQYF
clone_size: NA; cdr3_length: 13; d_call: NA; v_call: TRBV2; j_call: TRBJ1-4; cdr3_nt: TGTGCCAGCAGTGAGTTACGTGGTGAAAAACTGTTTTTT; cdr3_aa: CASSELRGEKLFF
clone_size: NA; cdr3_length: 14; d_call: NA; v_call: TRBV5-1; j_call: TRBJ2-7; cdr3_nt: TGCGCCAGCAGCCCTCTGGCGGGAAGCGGCGAGCAGTACTTC; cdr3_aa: CASSPLAGSGEQYF
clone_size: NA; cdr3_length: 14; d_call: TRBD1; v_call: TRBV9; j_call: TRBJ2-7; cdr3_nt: TGTGCCAGCAACCCGGGACAGAACATCTACGAGCAGTACTTC; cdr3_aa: CASNPGQNIYEQYF
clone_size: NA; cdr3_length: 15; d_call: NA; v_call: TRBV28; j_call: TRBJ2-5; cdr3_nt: TGTGCCAGCAGTCCTCAGGTCAGCTTCCAAGAGACCCAGTACTTC; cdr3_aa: CASSPQVSFQETQYF